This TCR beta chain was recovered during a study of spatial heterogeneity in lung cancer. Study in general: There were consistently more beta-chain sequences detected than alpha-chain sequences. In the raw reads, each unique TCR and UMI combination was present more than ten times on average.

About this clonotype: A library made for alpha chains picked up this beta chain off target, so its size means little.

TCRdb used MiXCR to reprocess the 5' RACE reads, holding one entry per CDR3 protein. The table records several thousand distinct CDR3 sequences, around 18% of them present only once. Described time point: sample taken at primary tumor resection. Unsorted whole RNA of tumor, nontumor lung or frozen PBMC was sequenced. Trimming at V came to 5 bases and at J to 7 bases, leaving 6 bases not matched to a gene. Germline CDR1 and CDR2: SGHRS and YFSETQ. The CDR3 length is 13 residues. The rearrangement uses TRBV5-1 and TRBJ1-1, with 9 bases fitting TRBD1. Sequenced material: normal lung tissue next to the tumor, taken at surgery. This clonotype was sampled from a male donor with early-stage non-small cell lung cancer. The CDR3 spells CASRFGQGNEAFF. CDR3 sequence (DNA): TGCGCCAGCAGATTCGGACAGGGGAATGAAGCTTTCTTT.